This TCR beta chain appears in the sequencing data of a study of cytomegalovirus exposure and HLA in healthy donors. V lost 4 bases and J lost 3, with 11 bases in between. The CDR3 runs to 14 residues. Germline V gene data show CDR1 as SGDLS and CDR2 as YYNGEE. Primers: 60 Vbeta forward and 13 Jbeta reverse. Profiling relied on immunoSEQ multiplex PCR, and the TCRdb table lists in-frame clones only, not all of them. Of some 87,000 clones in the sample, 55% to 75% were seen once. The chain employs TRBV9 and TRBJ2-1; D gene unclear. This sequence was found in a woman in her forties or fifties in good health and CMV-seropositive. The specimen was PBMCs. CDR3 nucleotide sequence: TGTGCCAGCAGCTTAAGACAAGACTACAATGAGCAGTTCTTC. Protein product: CASSLRQDYNEQFF.